This T cell receptor (beta chain) was sequenced during a study of blood T cell repertoires in COVID-19. Authors' data handling: The authors estimated nucleated cell counts from reference gene primer amplification. The repertoire was sequenced with immunoSEQ multiplex PCR; TCRdb's copy has only in-frame clones and lacks some. V and J calls and clone size follow that table, whereas D and trimming were derived from the DNA. Among 300,000 to 350,000 clones listed, 90% were seen once. The study recruited exposed participants who had met a COVID-19 case within 2 weeks before entry. CDR1 MGHDK and CDR2 SYGVNS come from the germline V gene. The ends lost 4 bases at V and 4 bases at J; junction bases unmatched: 7. CDR3 length: 15 amino acids.

The source of this sequence is a woman aged 30 to 39 who had been exposed to COVID-19. The sequenced material came from PBMCs or T cells enriched from blood (not recorded which). The rearrangement joins TRBV25-1 to TRBJ2-1, with 7 bases that match TRBD1. The CDR3 coding sequence is TGTGCCAGCAGTGCCCGACAGGGCCCATACAATGAGCAGTTCTTC. Translated, it gives CASSARQGPYNEQFF.